This T cell receptor (beta chain) was identified during a study of T cells in localized non-small cell lung cancer. Here immunoSEQ multiplex PCR was the method, and the copy in TCRdb shows in-frame clones only, minus some. The data show approximately 76,000 clones, 70% to 90% seen once. Study outcomes and limitations: Longer overall survival associated with higher blood T cell density; shorter survival with higher adjacent-lung clonality. Adjacent uninvolved lung had the highest clonality, suggesting focused antigen responses.

The CDR3 totals 13 residues. Germline loops: CDR1 SGHTA, CDR2 FQGTGA. Points on this clone: The antigen remains undetermined. A junction boundary mismatches the germline segment, possibly from a read error.

The chain carries TRBV7-3 and TRBJ2-1; TRBD1 or TRBD2 may be the D gene (5 bases each). This TCR derives from a female donor older than 55 with stage I lung adenocarcinoma. Sample: peripheral blood, taken before any cancer treatment. CDR3 coding DNA: TGTGCCAGCAGCAAAAAAGGGGACCGGGGAAAGGTCTTC. It specifies CASSKKGDRGKVF.